These 21 T cell receptor beta chains were all obtained from the same sample, sequenced in a study of blood T cell repertoires in COVID-19. Repertoires were generated with immunoSEQ multiplex PCR, while TCRdb's copy carries only in-frame clones and drops some. In the table there are tens of thousands of clones, 82% of which are singletons. Sequenced input: peripheral blood. These receptors all come from a man over 45 with acute or convalescent COVID-19.

The J gene is TRBJ2-3, the V gene TRBV5-1; D is unclear. Deletions cut 2 bases from V and 0 bases from J, with 4 bases between. The CDR3 has 13 amino acids. The germline V gene has CDR1 SGHRS and CDR2 YFSETQ. The CDR3 region is CASSLASTDTQYF. CDR3 in DNA: TGCGCCAGCAGCTTAGCCAGCACAGATACGCAGTATTTT.

The chain uses TRBV4-3 and TRBJ1-6; 7 positions agree with TRBD1. The CDR3 extends over 15 amino acids. Germline-derived CDR1 and CDR2 are LGHNA and YSLEER. V lost 1 base and J lost 7; bases outside the gene matches: 4. CDR3: CASSQGQGPNSPLHF. CDR3 sequence (DNA): TGCGCCAGCAGCCAAGGACAGGGTCCAAATTCACCCCTCCACTTT.

In the case of this clone: Additional DNA sequences in this sample encode the identical CDR3. The gene calls are TRBV7-8 and TRBJ1-4, with D possibly matching TRBD1 (5 bases). With 5 bases removed from V and 7 bases from J, the gap between germline ends came to 20 bases. The germline V gene encodes CDR1 SGHVS and CDR2 FQNEAQ. The CDR3 length is 16 residues. CDR3 loop: CASSLQPPGQREKLFF. In DNA, the CDR3 is TGTGCCAGCAGCCTACAGCCCCCAGGGCAACGTGAAAAACTGTTTTTT.

The rearrangement joins TRBV10-3 to TRBJ1-5; tentatively, D is TRBD1 (6 bases). Trimming took off 1 base at V and 2 bases at J, with 15 bases between the two ends. There are 17 residues in the CDR3. The germline gives CDR1 ENHRY, CDR2 SYGVKD. CDR3 DNA: TGTGCCATCAGTGAGTTTCCGGGGGGGGGCGGCAATCAGCCCCAGCATTTT. It codes for CAISEFPGGGGNQPQHF.

The chain employs TRBV3-1 (or the pseudogene TRBV3-2) and TRBJ2-1; 10 nucleotides match TRBD2. CDR3 size: 17 residues. Germline values: CDR1 LGHDT, CDR2 YNNKEL (reference sequence). The V gene end was trimmed by 1 base and the J gene end by 4 bases; junction bases not matched to a gene: 7. Here the CDR3 reads CASSQGLGTSEYNEQFF. The DNA of the CDR3 is TGTGCCAGCAGCCAAGGCCTCGGGACTAGCGAATACAATGAGCAGTTCTTC.

As DNA, the CDR3 is TGTGCCAGCAGCCCTAAGACAGGGGAAGAGACCCAGTACTTC. Its translation: CASSPKTGEETQYF. This chain joins TRBV11-1 and TRBJ2-5; TRBD1 matches 8 bases. Trimming removed 5 bases from V and 3 bases from J; junction bases left unmatched: 5. The CDR3 consists of 14 residues. In germline, CDR1 is SGHAT, CDR2 FQDESV (reference sequence).

The chain links TRBV5-4 to TRBJ1-1; a possible D gene is TRBD1 (6 bases). The germline V gene has CDR1 SGHNT and CDR2 YYREEE (reference sequence). Trimming removed 4 bases from V and 1 base from J, with 17 bases in between. The CDR3 length is 16 residues. The CDR3 spells CASSQPDRSPNTEAFF. DNA for the CDR3: TGTGCCAGCAGCCAACCGGACAGATCACCGAACACTGAAGCTTTCTTT. The entire variable domain, with the rest obtained from reference TRBV5-4 and TRBJ1-1, is as follows: ETGVTQSPTHLIKTRGQQVTLRCSSQSGHNTVSWYQQALGQGPQFIFQYYREEENGRGNFPPRFSGLQFPNYSSELNVNALELDDSALYLCASSQPDRSPNTEAFFGQGTRLTVV.

The V and J genes are TRBV28 and TRBJ2-1; TRBD1 might be the D (5 bases). CDR3 length: 16 residues. Trimming took off 8 bases at V and 6 bases at J, with 23 bases between the two ends. The V gene's germline CDR1 is MDHEN and CDR2 SYDVKM. CDR3 DNA: TGTGCCAGCGATTTTTCCGGACAAGGTATGGGCAATGAGCAGTTCTTC. Amino acid sequence: CASDFSGQGMGNEQFF. The entire variable domain, with the rest obtained from reference TRBV28 and TRBJ2-1, is as follows: DVKVTQSSRYLVKRTGEKVFLECVQDMDHENMFWYRQDPGLGLRLIYFSYDVKMKEKGDIPEGYSVSREKKERFSLILESASTNQTSMYLCASDFSGQGMGNEQFFGPGTRLTVL.

The rearrangement joins TRBV5-1 to TRBJ1-2, with 11 bases that match TRBD1. This CDR3 is 15 amino acids long. CDR1 is SGHRS and CDR2 is YFSETQ in the germline V gene. The V gene end was trimmed by 0 bases and the J gene end by 2 bases; junction bases not matched to a gene: 0. CDR3: CASSLGDRGNYGYTF. Here the CDR3 DNA reads TGCGCCAGCAGCTTGGGGGACAGGGGGAACTATGGCTACACCTTC.

The J gene is TRBJ1-6, the V gene TRBV3-1 (or the pseudogene TRBV3-2); no clear D. V lost 6 bases and J 7 bases, leaving 19 bases between the germline ends. The CDR3 contains 16 residues. Germline V lookup: CDR1 LGHDT, CDR2 YNNKEL (reference sequence). CDR3: CASSLKDTLPNSPLHF. In DNA form, the CDR3 reads TGTGCCAGCAGTCTTAAAGACACGCTCCCCAATTCACCCCTCCACTTT.

This chain joins TRBV18 and TRBJ1-1, with D unclear. Germline CDR1 is KGHSH and CDR2 is LQKENI. V was pared by 0 bases and J by 1 base, with 9 bases between. The CDR3 spans 15 residues. CDR3 residues: CASSPPMPGNTEAFF. CDR3 bases: TGTGCCAGCTCACCACCTATGCCAGGGAACACTGAAGCTTTCTTT.

The V gene is TRBV29-1, the J gene TRBJ1-2; 8 nucleotides agree with TRBD1. The ends lost 5 bases at V and 4 bases at J; junction bases unmatched: 6. The germline V gene has CDR1 SQVTM and CDR2 ANQGSEA. This CDR3 is 13 amino acids long. The CDR3: CSVSSTGAYGYTF. The CDR3 DNA is TGCAGCGTTTCCTCGACAGGGGCCTATGGCTACACCTTC.

V usage is TRBV6-2 or TRBV6-3 and J usage is TRBJ1-1, with TRBD1 matching over 7 bases. The CDR3 has 14 residues. J lost 1 base, V lost 5 bases, and 4 bases had no gene match. The germline V gene encodes CDR1 MNHEY and CDR2 SVGEGT. The CDR3 DNA is TGTGCCAGCAGTGCTGACAGGGCGAACACTGAAGCTTTCTTT. It encodes CASSADRANTEAFF.

This sequence joins TRBV7-7 and TRBJ1-4; D is possibly TRBD1 (6 bases). This CDR3 spans 15 amino acids. Germline-derived CDR1 and CDR2 are SSHAT and FNYEAQ (reference sequence). Deletions cut 5 bases from V and 5 bases from J, with 15 bases between. The chain's CDR3 is CASSPGGRGNEKLFF. The CDR3 DNA sequence: TGTGCCAGCAGCCCCGGGGGGAGGGGGAATGAAAAACTGTTTTTT.

V and J are TRBV14 and TRBJ2-1, with 14 bases fitting TRBD2. In germline, CDR1 is SGHDN, CDR2 FVKESK. The V and J ends lost 4 bases and 10 bases, in that order; junction bases with no gene match: 3. The CDR3 sequence is 14 residues long. The CDR3 region has the DNA TGTGCCAGCAGCCCCGGGACTAGCGGGAGCGAGCAGTTCTTC. Protein product: CASSPGTSGSEQFF.

The rearrangement joins TRBV7-2 to TRBJ1-4, with D possibly matching TRBD1 (5 bases). The length of the CDR3 is 14 residues. The V gene's germline CDR1 is SGHTA and CDR2 FQGNSA. Trimming took 4 bases from V and 8 from J, leaving 14 bases between them. CDR3 in DNA: TGTGCCAGCAGCTGGGGCGGGGACGGGGAAAAACTGTTTTTT. Its protein product is CASSWGGDGEKLFF.

The chain recombines TRBV6-6 with TRBJ1-2; TRBD1 agrees at 8 bases. The germline V gene encodes CDR1 MNHNY and CDR2 SVGAGI (reference sequence). After removal of 6 bases from V and 4 bases from J, the junction contained 13 bases not matched to a gene. The CDR3 has 16 residues. The CDR3 is CASRPHDRGDFYGYTF. DNA for the CDR3: TGTGCCAGCAGACCCCACGACAGGGGCGATTTCTATGGCTACACCTTC.

The CDR3 DNA sequence: TGCGCCAGCAGAACCCTAGCGGGGGCTACAGATACGCAGTATTTT. This gives the protein CASRTLAGATDTQYF. This chain uses TRBV5-1 with TRBJ2-3; the match to TRBD2 covers 10 bases. The J segment lost 3 bases and the V segment lost 5 bases, leaving 6 bases of the junction unmatched. The CDR3 is made up of 15 amino acids. Germline V gives CDR1 SGHRS, CDR2 YFSETQ.

The chain is built from TRBV3-1 (or the pseudogene TRBV3-2) and TRBJ2-5; D is possibly TRBD2 (6 bases). This CDR3 contains 13 residues. The V gene lost 0 bases and the J gene lost 5 bases, with 7 bases spanning the gap. Germline CDR1 is LGHDT and CDR2 is YNNKEL (reference sequence). The CDR3 protein is CASSQDGGETQYF. CDR3 sequence (DNA): TGTGCCAGCAGCCAAGATGGGGGGGAGACCCAGTACTTC.

CDR3 amino acids: CASGAGGTSGKETQYF. In DNA form, the CDR3 reads TGTGCTAGTGGAGCGGGGGGGACTAGCGGAAAAGAGACCCAGTACTTC. The V and J genes are TRBV12-5 and TRBJ2-5, with 11 bases matching TRBD2. This CDR3 comprises 16 residues. Germline lookup yields CDR1 LGHNT and CDR2 FRNRAP. V trimming: 6 bases; J trimming: 3 bases; junction bases outside the gene matches: 9.

The chain joins TRBV29-1 to TRBJ1-1; TRBD1 aligns across 12 bases. Trimming at V came to 6 bases and at J to 4 bases, leaving 6 bases not matched to a gene. Germline loops: CDR1 SQVTM, CDR2 ANQGSEA. The length of the CDR3 is 14 residues. DNA of the CDR3: TGCAGCGTGGGACAGGGGGCATGGGGCACTGAAGCTTTCTTT. Translation gives CSVGQGAWGTEAFF.